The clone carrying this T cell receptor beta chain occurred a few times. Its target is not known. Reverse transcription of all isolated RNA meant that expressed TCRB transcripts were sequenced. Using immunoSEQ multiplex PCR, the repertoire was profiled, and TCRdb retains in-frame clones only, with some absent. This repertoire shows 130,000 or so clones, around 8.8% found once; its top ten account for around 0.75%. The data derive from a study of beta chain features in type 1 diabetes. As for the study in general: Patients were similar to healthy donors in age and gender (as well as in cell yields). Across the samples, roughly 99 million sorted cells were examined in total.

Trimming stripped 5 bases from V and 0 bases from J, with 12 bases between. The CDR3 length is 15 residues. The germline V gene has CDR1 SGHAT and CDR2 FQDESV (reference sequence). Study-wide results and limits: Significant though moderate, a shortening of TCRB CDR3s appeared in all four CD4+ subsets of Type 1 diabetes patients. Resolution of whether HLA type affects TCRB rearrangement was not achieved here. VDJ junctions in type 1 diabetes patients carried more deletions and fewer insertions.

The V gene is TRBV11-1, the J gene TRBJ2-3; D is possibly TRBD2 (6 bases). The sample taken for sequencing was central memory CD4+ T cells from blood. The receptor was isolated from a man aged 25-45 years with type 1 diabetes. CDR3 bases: TGTGCCAGCAGCCCGGGACTCACTAGCACAGATACGCAGTATTTT. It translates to CASSPGLTSTDTQYF.